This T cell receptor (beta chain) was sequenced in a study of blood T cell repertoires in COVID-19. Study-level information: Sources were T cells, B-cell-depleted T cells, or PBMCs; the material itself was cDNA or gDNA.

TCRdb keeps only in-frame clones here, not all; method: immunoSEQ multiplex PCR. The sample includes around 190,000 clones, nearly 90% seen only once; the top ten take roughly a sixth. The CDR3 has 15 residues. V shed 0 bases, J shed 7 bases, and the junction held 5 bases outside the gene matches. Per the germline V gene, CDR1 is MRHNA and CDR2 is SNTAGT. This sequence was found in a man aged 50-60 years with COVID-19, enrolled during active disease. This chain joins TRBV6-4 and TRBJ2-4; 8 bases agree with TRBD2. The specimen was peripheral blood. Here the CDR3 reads CASSDSGTSDNIQYF. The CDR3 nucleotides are TGTGCCAGCAGTGACTCGGGGACTAGTGACAACATTCAGTACTTC.